The 10 T cell receptor beta chains below come from one sample, sequenced in a study of cytomegalovirus exposure and HLA in healthy donors. A multiplex PCR was run with 60 Vbeta primers and 13 Jbeta primers. Clones were read by immunoSEQ multiplex PCR, and TCRdb kept only the in-frame ones, dropping some. Of some 200,000 clones listed, roughly 91% are singletons. Specimen: PBMCs. These receptors were taken from a woman aged 18-35 years in good health and CMV-seronegative.

This clone was found once. This chain joins TRBV29-1 and TRBJ2-5; 10 bases agree with TRBD2. The CDR3 length is 16 residues. With 4 bases clipped from V and 5 bases from J, the junction kept 13 bases outside the gene matches. Germline CDR1 reads SQVTM; CDR2 reads ANQGSEA. This CDR3 reads CSVVRMASGRSETQYF. The CDR3 DNA follows: TGCAGCGTTGTCCGGATGGCTAGCGGGAGAAGTGAGACCCAGTACTTC.

This sequence joins TRBV11-1 and TRBJ2-1, with 10 nucleotides matching TRBD2. Germline CDR1 reads SGHAT; CDR2 reads FQDESV (reference sequence). The CDR3 runs 16 residues. The ends lost 6 bases at V and 4 bases at J; junction bases unmatched: 9. In DNA, the CDR3 is TGTGCCAGCAGTCGTCTAGCGGGAGTGGAATACAATGAGCAGTTCTTC. It specifies CASSRLAGVEYNEQFF.

The V call is TRBV27, the J call TRBJ2-5, with TRBD2 matching 11 bases. V lost 10 bases, J lost 5 bases, and 9 bases stayed unmatched. Germline V CDR1 and CDR2: MNHEY, SMNVEV (reference sequence). The CDR3 contains 14 residues. The CDR3 is CATKPGLAVETQYF. CDR3 DNA: TGTGCCACCAAGCCGGGACTAGCGGTGGAGACCCAGTACTTC.

Only a few counts were recorded for this clone. J is TRBJ2-7 and V is TRBV7-2, with D hard to call. With 5 bases removed from V and 0 bases from J, the gap between germline ends came to 14 bases. Germline V gene data show CDR1 as SGHTA and CDR2 as FQGNSA. The CDR3 is 15 residues long. CDR3 protein: CASSPLTLSSYEQYF. DNA of the CDR3: TGTGCCAGCAGCCCATTAACTTTAAGCTCCTACGAGCAGTACTTC.

This clone was seen a single time. V is TRBV6-5 and J is TRBJ1-3; no reliable D call. In germline, CDR1 is MNHEY, CDR2 SVGAGI. V was trimmed by 6 bases and J by 1 base, leaving 4 bases between them. This CDR3 spans 12 amino acids. CDR3 nucleotide sequence: TGTGCCAGCAGCCCATCTGGAAACACCATATATTTT. This codes for CASSPSGNTIYF.

The chain joins TRBV19 to TRBJ1-1; the D gene is possibly TRBD1 (6 bases). The CDR3 runs 14 residues. Germline V CDR1 and CDR2: LNHDA, SQIVND (reference sequence). V dropped 6 bases and J dropped 1 base, with 12 bases sitting between them. The CDR3 region has the DNA TGTGCCAGTAGGCAACAGGGTGCGAACACTGAAGCTTTCTTT. Translated: CASRQQGANTEAFF.

The J gene is TRBJ2-2, the V gene TRBV5-1; 9 bases are a match to TRBD1. Germline V gives CDR1 SGHRS, CDR2 YFSETQ. V dropped 4 bases and J dropped 4; count of bases not matched to a gene: 11. This CDR3 comprises 17 residues. The CDR3 nucleotides read TGCGCCAGCAGCCACATCCACAGGGGGCCGGGCACCGGGGAGCTGTTTTTT. Its protein is CASSHIHRGPGTGELFF. The whole variable domain, remainder taken from reference TRBV5-1 and TRBJ2-2, is KAGVTQTPRYLIKTRGQQVTLSCSPISGHRSVSWYQQTPGQGLQFLFEYFSETQRNKGNFPGRFSGRQFSNSRSEMNVSTLELGDSALYLCASSHIHRGPGTGELFFGEGSRLTVL.

The chain has TRBV11-2 and TRBJ1-2; D might be TRBD1 (5 bases). The V end lost 5 bases, the J end lost 8 bases, and 21 bases lay between the germline ends. This CDR3 has 15 amino acids. CDR1 is SGHAT, CDR2 FQNNGV, per germline. CDR3 in amino acids: CASSPPGRPMGGYTF. The CDR3 DNA sequence: TGTGCCAGCAGCCCGCCAGGGAGGCCCATGGGGGGCTACACCTTC.

This rearrangement joins TRBV4-1 to TRBJ2-7; D may be TRBD1 (6 bases). V lost 1 base and J lost 9, with 13 bases in between. The CDR3 runs 13 residues. Germline lookup yields CDR1 MGHRA and CDR2 YSYEKL. CDR3 coding DNA: TGCGCCAGCAGCCAAGCACAGGGCGTCGGGCAGTACTTC. The encoded protein is CASSQAQGVGQYF.

With regard to this clone: In the same sample, other DNA sequences code for this CDR3. This chain uses TRBV7-2 with TRBJ2-2; 10 bases map to TRBD2. Per germline, CDR1 SGHTA and CDR2 FQGNSA. The CDR3 contains 15 residues. After removal of 3 bases from V and 3 bases from J, the junction contained 1 base not matched to a gene. CDR3 nucleotides: TGTGCCAGCAGCTTGACTAGCGGGTACACCGGGGAGCTGTTTTTT. Protein product: CASSLTSGYTGELFF.